Listed here are 3 T cell receptor beta chains from one sample, sequenced in a study of T-cell memory formation after mild COVID-19. TCRdb reprocessed the 5' RACE reads with MiXCR, giving one entry per CDR3 protein. The sample holds about 200,000 distinct CDR3 sequences, 9.5% to 10% seen once. The material sequenced was PBMCs or a T cell subset sorted from them (not recorded which). These receptors were taken from a man between 18 and 35 years old who had mild COVID-19 (a few samples of this study predate the infection). Cell type and time point are not known.

This clonotype was counted at least ten times. This CDR3 reads CASQPGPNTGELFF. The CDR3, as DNA: TGCGCCAGCCAGCCAGGGCCAAACACCGGGGAGCTGTTTTTT. The V gene is TRBV5-1, the J gene TRBJ2-2; D may be TRBD1 (5 bases). The V end was cut by 7 bases, the J end by 2 bases, with 12 bases between. The length of the CDR3 is 14 residues. Per the germline V gene, CDR1 is SGHRS and CDR2 is YFSETQ.

V usage is TRBV6-5 and J usage is TRBJ2-5, with 11 bases matching TRBD2. Germline CDR1 and CDR2: MNHEY and SVGAGI. V lost 0 bases to trimming and J lost 2 bases; unmatched junction nucleotides: 2. CDR3 size: 16 residues. This CDR3 reads CASSYSGTSGQETQYF. The CDR3 DNA reads TGTGCCAGCAGTTACTCCGGGACTAGCGGACAAGAGACCCAGTACTTC.

The chain couples TRBV20-1 to TRBJ1-1; D is unresolved. The CDR3 is made up of 12 amino acids. CDR1 is DFQATT, CDR2 SNEGSKA, per germline (reference sequence). The germline V and J ends were trimmed by 6 bases and 0 bases, with 8 bases remaining between them. The CDR3 nucleotides read TGCAGTGCGCCGTCTGTGAACACTGAAGCTTTCTTT. It yields the protein CSAPSVNTEAFF.